This TCR beta chain was documented in a study of blood T cell repertoires in COVID-19. As handled by the study authors: Nucleated cell number was recorded as an estimate derived from reference gene primer amplification. Repertoires were generated with immunoSEQ multiplex PCR, while TCRdb's copy carries only in-frame clones and drops some. V and J calls and clone size come straight from that table; D and trimming were deduced from the DNA. The data hold under 250,000 clones, with about four fifths observed a single time. The V and J ends lost 2 bases and 0 bases respectively, with 10 bases between them. The CDR3 has 15 amino acids. CDR1 is MGHDK and CDR2 is SYGVNS in the germline V gene.

The sequence was obtained from a man aged 35 to 55 with active or convalescent COVID-19. The specimen sequenced was peripheral blood. The chain employs TRBV25-1 and TRBJ1-1, with unresolved D. The CDR3 coding sequence is TGTGCCAGCAGTGAAATGAGGAGTATGAACACTGAAGCTTTCTTT. Protein sequence: CASSEMRSMNTEAFF.